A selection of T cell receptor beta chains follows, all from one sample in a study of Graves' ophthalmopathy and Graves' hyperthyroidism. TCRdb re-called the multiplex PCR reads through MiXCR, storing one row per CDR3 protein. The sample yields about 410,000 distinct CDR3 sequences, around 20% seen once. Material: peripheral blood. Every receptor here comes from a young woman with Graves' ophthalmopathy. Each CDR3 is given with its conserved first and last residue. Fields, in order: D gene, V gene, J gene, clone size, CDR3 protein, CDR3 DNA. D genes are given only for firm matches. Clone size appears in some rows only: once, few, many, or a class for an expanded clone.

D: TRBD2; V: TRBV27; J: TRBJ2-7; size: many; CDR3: CASSYLAGESEQYF; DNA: TGTGCCAGCAGTTACTTAGCGGGAGAGAGCGAGCAGTACTTC
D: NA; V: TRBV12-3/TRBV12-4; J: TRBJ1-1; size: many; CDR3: CASSLNPAGLTTEAFF; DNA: TGTGCCAGCAGTTTAAACCCTGCGGGCCTGACCACTGAAGCTTTCTTT
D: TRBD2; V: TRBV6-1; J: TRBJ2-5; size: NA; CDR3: CASSEGTSSETQYF; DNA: TGTGCCAGCAGTGAGGGGACTAGTTCGGAGACCCAGTACTTC
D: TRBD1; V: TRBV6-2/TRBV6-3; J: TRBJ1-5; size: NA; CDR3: CASSSGSGGRQPQHF; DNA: TGTGCCAGCAGCTCGGGGTCAGGGGGCCGGCAGCCCCAGCATTTT
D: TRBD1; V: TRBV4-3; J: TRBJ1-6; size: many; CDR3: CASSQAGQGNSPLHF; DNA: TGCGCCAGCAGCCAGGCAGGACAGGGAAATTCACCCCTCCACTTT
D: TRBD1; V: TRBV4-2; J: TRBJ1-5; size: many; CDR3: CASSQVRGTGEDQPQHF; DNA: TGTGCCAGCAGCCAGGTGAGAGGGACAGGGGAGGATCAGCCCCAGCATTTT
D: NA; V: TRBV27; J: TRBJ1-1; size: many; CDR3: CASSSHSRGLGFMNTEAFF; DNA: TGTGCCAGCAGTTCCCATTCCAGGGGTTTGGGGTTTATGAACACTGAAGCTTTCTTT
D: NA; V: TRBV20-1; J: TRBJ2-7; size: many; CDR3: CSARQLLAATYEQYF; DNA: TGCAGTGCTAGACAATTGTTGGCAGCGACCTACGAGCAGTACTTC
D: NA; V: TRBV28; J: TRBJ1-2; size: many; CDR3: CASSLNNYGYTF; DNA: TGTGCCAGCAGTCTAAATAACTATGGCTACACCTTC
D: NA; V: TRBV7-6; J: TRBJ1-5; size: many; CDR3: CASSLRGGTNQPQHF; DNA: TGTGCCAGCAGCTTGAGGGGGGGGACCAATCAGCCCCAGCATTTT
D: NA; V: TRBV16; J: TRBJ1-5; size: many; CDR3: CASSQKVSLGYQPQHF; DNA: TGTGCCAGCAGCCAAAAAGTGAGTTTGGGGTATCAGCCCCAGCATTTT
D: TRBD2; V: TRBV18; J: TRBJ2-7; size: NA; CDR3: CASSPMKGLAGVESAYEQYF; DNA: TGTGCCAGCTCACCAATGAAGGGACTAGCGGGAGTGGAATCTGCCTACGAGCAGTACTTC
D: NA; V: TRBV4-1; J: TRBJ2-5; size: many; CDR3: CASSRSAQGRAQETQYF; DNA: TGCGCCAGCAGCCGGTCTGCCCAGGGCAGGGCCCAAGAGACCCAGTACTTC
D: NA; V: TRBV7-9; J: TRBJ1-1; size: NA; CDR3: CASSWEGKGTEAFF; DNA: TGTGCCAGCAGCTGGGAGGGGAAGGGGACTGAAGCTTTCTTT
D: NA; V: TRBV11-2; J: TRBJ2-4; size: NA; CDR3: CASSLSQFLGIQYF; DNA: TGTGCCAGCAGCTTAAGCCAGTTCCTTGGGATTCAGTACTTC
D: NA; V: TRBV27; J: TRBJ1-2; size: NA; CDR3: CASRTRESKRGYTF; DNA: TGTGCCAGCAGAACAAGGGAGAGCAAACGTGGCTACACCTTC
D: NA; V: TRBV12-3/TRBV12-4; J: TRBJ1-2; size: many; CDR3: CASTRTPGLLGYTF; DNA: TGTGCCAGCACCCGCACCCCCGGGCTTCTGGGCTACACCTTC
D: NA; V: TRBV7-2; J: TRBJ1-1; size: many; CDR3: CASGDRGAFF; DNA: TGTGCCAGCGGGGATAGGGGGGCTTTCTTT
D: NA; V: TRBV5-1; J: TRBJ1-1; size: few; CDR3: CASSLRLGGTEAFF; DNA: TGCGCCAGCAGCCTGAGGCTGGGAGGCACTGAAGCTTTCTTT
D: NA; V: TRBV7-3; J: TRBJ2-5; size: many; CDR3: CASSLGIQETQYF; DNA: TGTGCCAGCAGCCTGGGAATCCAAGAGACCCAGTACTTC
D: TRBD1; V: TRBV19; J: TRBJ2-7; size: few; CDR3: CASSEMTGGYEQYF; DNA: TGTGCCAGTAGCGAGATGACAGGGGGCTACGAGCAGTACTTC
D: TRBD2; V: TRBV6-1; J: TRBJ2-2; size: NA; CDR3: CASSALAGDTGELFF; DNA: TGTGCCAGCAGTGCCTTGGCGGGAGACACCGGGGAGCTGTTTTTT
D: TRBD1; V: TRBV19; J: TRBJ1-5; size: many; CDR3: CASSIGQGARYSNQPQHF; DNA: TGTGCCAGTAGTATTGGGCAGGGGGCGCGGTATAGCAATCAGCCCCAGCATTTT
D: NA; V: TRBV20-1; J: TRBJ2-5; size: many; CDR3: CSAEYRSSGTQYF; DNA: TGCAGTGCTGAGTACCGGTCGAGCGGGACCCAGTACTTC
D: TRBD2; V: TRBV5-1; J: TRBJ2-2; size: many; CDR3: CASSPVAGATGELFF; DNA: TGCGCCAGTTCCCCTGTAGCGGGAGCCACCGGGGAGCTGTTTTTT
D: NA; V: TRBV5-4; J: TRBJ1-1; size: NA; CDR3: CASSTGGGGNTEAFF; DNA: TGTGCCAGCAGCACGGGGGGGGGCGGAAACACTGAAGCTTTCTTT
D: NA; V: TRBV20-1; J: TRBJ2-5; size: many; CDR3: CSAAQGGVSRRETQYF; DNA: TGCAGTGCTGCACAGGGGGGGGTATCAAGGAGAGAGACCCAGTACTTC
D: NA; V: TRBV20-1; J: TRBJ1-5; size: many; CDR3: CSALLREGWNQPQHF; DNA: TGCAGTGCACTCCTAAGGGAGGGTTGGAATCAGCCCCAGCATTTT
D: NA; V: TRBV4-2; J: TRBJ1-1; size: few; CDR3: CASSQDPGFTEAFF; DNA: TGTGCCAGCAGCCAAGATCCCGGTTTCACTGAAGCTTTCTTT
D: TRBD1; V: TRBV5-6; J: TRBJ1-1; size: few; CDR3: CVSSSETNRGTEAFF; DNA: TGTGTCAGCAGCTCAGAAACAAACAGGGGCACTGAAGCTTTCTTT
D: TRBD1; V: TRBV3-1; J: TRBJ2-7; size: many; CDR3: CASSSRPGTGIEQYF; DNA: TGTGCCAGCAGCTCTCGTCCCGGGACAGGGATCGAGCAGTACTTC